These 17 T cell receptor beta chains came from one sample sequenced in a study of shared clonotypes between healthy human individuals. Terminally differentiated effector memory CD45RA+ cells were excluded by CCR7 positive selection of CD45RO-negative cells. Libraries were prepared by immunoSEQ multiplex PCR; TCRdb keeps only in-frame clonotypes and omits some of them. The table includes around 1.9 million clones, approximately 94% detected once. Sequencing input: naive CD8+ T cells from PBMCs. The receptors originated from a man younger than 35 in good health. Some clones in this sample may be carry-over from other donors' samples.

The chain carries TRBV2 and TRBJ1-4, with 8 bases lining up with TRBD1. Germline assignment: CDR1 SNHLY and CDR2 FYNNEI. V lost 6 bases and J lost 2; bases outside the gene matches: 14. The CDR3 is 18 residues long. CDR3 residues: CASSQRIGTGATNEKLFF. The DNA for the CDR3 is TGTGCCAGCAGCCAAAGAATCGGGACAGGCGCCACTAATGAAAAACTGTTTTTT.

The chain is built from TRBV28 and TRBJ2-4, with 9 bases fitting TRBD1. The CDR3 spans 15 residues. Per the germline V gene, CDR1 is MDHEN and CDR2 is SYDVKM. J lost 4 bases, V lost 3 bases, and 4 bases had no gene match. The CDR3 region has the DNA TGTGCCAGCAGTTTTTCCGGGACAGGGAAAAACATTCAGTACTTC. Translated, it gives CASSFSGTGKNIQYF.

V and J are TRBV23-1 and TRBJ1-2, with D possibly being TRBD1 (5 bases). TRBV23-1 is an ORF, and what it does is uncertain. V gave up 0 bases and J gave up 2 bases, with 13 bases separating them. The CDR3 is 16 amino acids. Here the CDR3 reads CASSQSGRGVNYGYTF. CDR3 nucleotide sequence: TGCGCCAGCAGTCAATCAGGAAGGGGAGTCAACTATGGCTACACCTTC.

The chain employs TRBV7-9 and TRBJ2-7, with 7 bases identical to TRBD1. The CDR3 length is 16 residues. J lost 0 bases, V lost 5 bases, and 10 bases had no gene match. Germline CDR1 is SEHNR and CDR2 is FQNEAQ (reference sequence). As DNA, the CDR3 is TGTGCCAGCAGCGCGACAGGGTCCCGCGACTCCTACGAGCAGTACTTC. The encoded protein is CASSATGSRDSYEQYF.

CDR3 bases: TGTGCCAGCAGCGTAGGCCCTAGCGGGAGGGGGAGCTCCTACAATGAGCAGTTCTTC. It yields the protein CASSVGPSGRGSSYNEQFF. The J gene is TRBJ2-1, the V gene TRBV9, with TRBD2 identical over 12 bases. Germline V CDR1 and CDR2: SGDLS, YYNGEE. The CDR3 sequence is 19 residues long. V lost 0 bases, J lost 0 bases, and 7 bases stayed unmatched. Together with reference TRBV9 and TRBJ2-1, the CDR3 gives the full variable domain: DSGVTQTPKHLITATGQRVTLRCSPRSGDLSVYWYQQSLDQGLQFLIQYYNGEERAKGNILERFSAQQFPDLHSELNLSSLELGDSALYFCASSVGPSGRGSSYNEQFFGPGTRLTVL.

In this sample, this clone turned up once. The chain employs TRBV6-5 and TRBJ2-1; the D is unclear. The CDR3 sequence is 11 residues long. V shed 4 bases and J shed 9 bases, with 7 bases lying between them. Per the germline V gene, CDR1 is MNHEY and CDR2 is SVGAGI. CDR3 sequence: CASSSLLEQFF. The CDR3 bases are TGTGCCAGCAGTTCCCTCCTTGAGCAGTTCTTC.

The rearrangement links TRBV15 to TRBJ2-1; TRBD2 is a possible D gene (6 bases). Looked up from germline, CDR1 is LNHNV and CDR2 is YYDKDF (reference sequence). V was clipped by 3 bases and J by 5 bases, with 17 bases between them. This CDR3 contains 16 residues. The CDR3 region is CATSRSLGGTDNEQFF. CDR3 DNA: TGTGCCACCAGCAGGTCACTGGGCGGGACCGACAATGAGCAGTTCTTC.

The rearrangement links TRBV12-1 to TRBJ2-7. TRBV12-1 is described as a pseudogene. The CDR3 extends over 14 amino acids. DNA of the CDR3: TGTGCCAGCAGCTTTGAGGCCCCCTCTGGCGAGCAGTACTTC. Translation gives CASSFEAPSGEQYF.

The V and J genes are TRBV5-1 and TRBJ2-4; 15 bases fit TRBD2. J lost 5 bases, V lost 4 bases, and 10 bases had no gene match. Germline CDR1 is SGHRS and CDR2 is YFSETQ. CDR3 length equals 18 residues. The CDR3 DNA is TGCGCCAGCAGCCTGGGACTAGCGGGAGGCCCCGGCCAAAACATTCAGTACTTC. Translation: CASSLGLAGGPGQNIQYF.

The rearrangement uses TRBV27 and TRBJ2-1; tentative D call: TRBD2 (6 bases). Germline V gene data show CDR1 as MNHEY and CDR2 as SMNVEV (reference sequence). Trimming took 5 bases from V and 7 from J, leaving 9 bases between them. The CDR3 runs 12 residues. CDR3 residues: CASSTLANEQFF. The CDR3, as DNA: TGTGCCAGCAGTACGCTAGCGAATGAGCAGTTCTTC.

The rearrangement joins TRBV6-4 to TRBJ2-1; D is perhaps TRBD1 or TRBD2 (5 bases each). The CDR3 is 15 residues long. V was cut by 2 bases and J by 1 base, with 9 bases left in between. The germline V gene encodes CDR1 MRHNA and CDR2 SNTAGT. The CDR3 region is CASSDEWGSYNEQFF. The DNA for the CDR3 is TGTGCCAGCAGTGACGAATGGGGGTCCTACAATGAGCAGTTCTTC.

The J gene is TRBJ2-6, the V gene TRBV27; D is unresolved. CDR1 is MNHEY, CDR2 SMNVEV, per germline (reference sequence). This CDR3 spans 14 amino acids. Between the trimmed V and J ends, which lost 5 bases and 0 bases, there was a span of 5 bases. The DNA of the CDR3 is TGTGCCAGCAGTCCCGACTCTGGGGCCAACGTCCTGACTTTC. Translated, it gives CASSPDSGANVLTF. The whole variable domain, remainder taken from reference TRBV27 and TRBJ2-6, is EAQVTQNPRYLITVTGKKLTVTCSQNMNHEYMSWYRQDPGLGLRQIYYSMNVEVTDKGDVPEGYKVSRKEKRNFPLILESPSPNQTSLYFCASSPDSGANVLTFGAGSRLTVL.

V is TRBV9 and J is TRBJ2-7, with D perhaps matching TRBD1 or TRBD2 (6 bases each). Germline loops: CDR1 SGDLS, CDR2 YYNGEE. The V end lost 1 base, the J end lost 6 bases, and 14 bases lay between the germline ends. CDR3 size: 14 residues. The CDR3 nucleotides read TGTGCCAGCAGCGTATCACAGGGAGGTTCCGAGCAGTACTTC. Translated, it gives CASSVSQGGSEQYF.

This chain joins TRBV11-2 and TRBJ2-3, with 14 bases that match TRBD2. The ends lost 0 bases at V and 2 bases at J; junction bases unmatched: 7. This CDR3 has 19 residues. Per the germline V gene, CDR1 is SGHAT and CDR2 is FQNNGV. CDR3 DNA sequence: TGTGCCAGCAGCTTAGATAGACTAGCGGGAGGGGTACCCACAGATACGCAGTATTTT. It yields the protein CASSLDRLAGGVPTDTQYF. Using reference TRBV11-2 and TRBJ2-3 for the parts outside the CDR3, the full variable domain is EAGVAQSPRYKIIEKRQSVAFWCNPISGHATLYWYQQILGQGPKLLIQFQNNGVVDDSQLPKDRFSAERLKGVDSTLKIQPAKLEDSAVYLCASSLDRLAGGVPTDTQYFGPGTRLTVL.

The chain joins TRBV4-3 to TRBJ2-7; D is possibly TRBD1 or TRBD2 (6 bases each). V was clipped by 2 bases and J by 4 bases, with 12 bases between them. The CDR3 loop spans 14 amino acids. Germline CDR1 reads LGHNA; CDR2 reads YSLEER. CDR3: CASSQLEGGYEQYF. The CDR3 bases are TGCGCCAGCAGCCAACTAGAGGGGGGTTACGAGCAGTACTTC.

The V and J genes are TRBV11-2 and TRBJ2-1, with D possibly TRBD1 on 7 matching bases. V was trimmed by 5 bases and J by 4 bases, leaving 9 bases between them. Germline assignment: CDR1 SGHAT and CDR2 FQNNGV. This CDR3 spans 13 amino acids. The CDR3 nucleotides are TGTGCCAGCAGCGCGGGACAGTACAATGAGCAGTTCTTC. Residues: CASSAGQYNEQFF.

This chain connects TRBV2 to TRBJ1-5, with D possibly matching TRBD1 (6 bases). The CDR3 covers 15 residues. Trimming left V 7 bases short and J 4 bases short, with 17 bases between. CDR1 SNHLY and CDR2 FYNNEI come from the germline V gene. The CDR3 DNA reads TGTGCCAGCAAGACAGGCATCGGGGCTAATCAGCCCCAGCATTTT. This translates into CASKTGIGANQPQHF.